Shown below are 9 T cell receptor beta chains from a single sample sequenced in a study of T cell repertoires in cytomegalovirus infection. One entry per CDR3 protein, called by TCRdb with MiXCR from the reads. The sample records about 680,000 distinct CDR3 sequences, approximately 25% being singletons. Sequences were obtained from CD8+ T cells from PBMCs. The origin of the receptors is a human donor in good health (CMV status not recorded). Some clones in this sample may be carry-over from other donors' samples.

The chain uses TRBV27 and TRBJ1-2; D gene uncertain. With 2 bases removed from V and 2 bases from J, the gap between germline ends came to 12 bases. There are 15 residues in the CDR3. Germline V gives CDR1 MNHEY, CDR2 SMNVEV (reference sequence). CDR3 sequence: CASSLIEGSNYGYTF. The CDR3, as DNA: TGTGCCAGCAGTTTAATAGAGGGATCAAACTATGGCTACACCTTC.

This clonotype was seen many times. The chain joins TRBV7-9 to TRBJ2-1; 10 nucleotides agree with TRBD2. Trimming removed 5 bases from V and 7 bases from J; junction bases left unmatched: 8. The CDR3 is made up of 15 amino acids. Germline lookup yields CDR1 SEHNR and CDR2 FQNEAQ (reference sequence). DNA of the CDR3: TGTGCCAGCAGCGCGGCGCTAGCGGGAGATAATGAGCAGTTCTTC. Its translation is CASSAALAGDNEQFF.

This clonotype has a handful of counts. The chain combines TRBV20-1 with TRBJ2-7, with 7 positions matching TRBD2. Germline V gives CDR1 DFQATT, CDR2 SNEGSKA (reference sequence). This CDR3 region has 15 residues. Losses at the gene ends were 0 bases for V and 7 bases for J; bases not matched to a gene: 12. The CDR3 is CSARDIRTRGREQYF. The CDR3 coding sequence is TGCAGTGCTAGAGATATCCGGACTAGAGGTCGGGAGCAGTACTTC.

This clonotype appeared many times. This rearrangement joins TRBV7-2 to TRBJ2-5; no clear D. Per the germline V gene, CDR1 is SGHTA and CDR2 is FQGNSA. The CDR3 is made up of 11 amino acids. V dropped 6 bases and J dropped 2 bases, with 4 bases sitting between them. The CDR3 DNA sequence: TGTGCCAGCAGTCAACAAGAGACCCAGTACTTC. It specifies CASSQQETQYF.

Only a few counts were recorded for this clonotype. In nucleotides, the CDR3 is TGTGCCAGCATTCGACAGGGACTTGAAGCTTTCTTT. Its protein is CASIRQGLEAFF. V is TRBV6-6 and J is TRBJ1-1; 7 bases map to TRBD1. The CDR3 loop spans 12 amino acids. V lost 7 bases to trimming and J lost 7 bases; unmatched junction nucleotides: 6. From germline, CDR1 is MNHNY and CDR2 SVGAGI (reference sequence).

The V call is TRBV7-4, the J call TRBJ2-2; D gene ambiguous. The CDR3 extends over 16 amino acids. Germline V gene sequence: CDR1 SGHVT, CDR2 SQSDAQ. The ends were cut back, 2 bases at V and 3 bases at J, with 13 bases in the middle. CDR3 amino acids: CASSLFRTDDTGELFF. CDR3 nucleotides: TGTGCCAGCAGCTTATTCAGAACAGACGACACCGGGGAGCTGTTTTTT.

There are many counts of this clonotype. The rearrangement joins TRBV7-2 to TRBJ1-1, with no clear D. The V end lost 1 base, the J end lost 0 bases, and 15 bases lay between the germline ends. The CDR3 extends over 17 amino acids. The germline V gene encodes CDR1 SGHTA and CDR2 FQGNSA. CDR3 amino acids: CASSLVWPESMNTEAFF. The CDR3 DNA sequence: TGTGCCAGCAGCTTAGTATGGCCAGAATCTATGAACACTGAAGCTTTCTTT. The full variable domain, rest sourced from reference TRBV7-2 and TRBJ1-1, is GAGVSQSPSNKVTEKGKDVELRCDPISGHTALYWYRQSLGQGLEFLIYFQGNSAPDKSGLPSDRFSAERTGGSVSTLTIQRTQQEDSAVYLCASSLVWPESMNTEAFFGQGTRLTVV.

The V gene is TRBV28, the J gene TRBJ1-2; 9 bases are a match to TRBD1. From germline, CDR1 is MDHEN and CDR2 SYDVKM. V gave up 5 bases and J gave up 6 bases; unmatched junction bases: 10. There are 15 residues in the CDR3. CDR3 in amino acids: CASSHPGQGLHGYTF. The CDR3 region has the DNA TGTGCCAGCAGTCATCCTGGACAGGGGCTTCATGGCTACACCTTC.

This clonotype was seen a handful of times. V and J are TRBV6-2 or TRBV6-3 and TRBJ2-1, with 10 positions matching TRBD1. The CDR3 spans 19 residues. Germline V CDR1 and CDR2: MNHEY, SVGEGT. Trimming at V came to 4 bases and at J to 0 bases, leaving 12 bases not matched to a gene. CDR3 loop: CASSWETGGSPSSYNEQFF. CDR3 bases: TGTGCCAGCAGTTGGGAGACAGGGGGCTCCCCAAGCTCCTACAATGAGCAGTTCTTC.